Listed below are T cell receptor beta chains from one sample, sequenced in a study of blood T cell repertoires in COVID-19. Assay used: immunoSEQ multiplex PCR; TCRdb lists only in-frame clones, some missing. The table includes 50,000 or so clones, 65% to 85% detected once. The sample taken for sequencing was peripheral blood. These receptors originate from a human donor with active or convalescent COVID-19. The donor label of this sample is uncertain. Both conserved end residues are part of each CDR3. Each record gives: clone size, J gene, D gene, V gene, CDR3 DNA, CDR3 protein. The D gene is left open where the match is weak. Clone sizes are given selectively: once, few, many, or a class where the clone is expanded.

. TRBJ1-3 . TRBV21-1 TGTGCCAGCAGCAAAGAGGAGGTATTGGGGGCGGCCAAATCTGGAAACACCATATATTTT CASSKEEVLGAAKSGNTIYF
. TRBJ2-1 TRBD2 TRBV5-1 TGCGCCAGCAGCTCCCCTGCAGGGACTAGCGGGACCGCATACAATGAGCAGTTCTTC CASSSPAGTSGTAYNEQFF
. TRBJ1-5 . TRBV27 TGTGCCAGCAGTCATCAGGGGAATCAGCCCCAGCATTTT CASSHQGNQPQHF
. TRBJ1-3 TRBD1 TRBV10-3 TGTGCCATCACCGGACAGGGGGGCTCTGGAAACACCATATATTTT CAITGQGGSGNTIYF
once TRBJ2-2 . TRBV4-3 TGCGCCAGCAGCCAAGGGTCGGGAGTTGCCGGGGAGCTGTTTTTT CASSQGSGVAGELFF
. TRBJ2-3 . TRBV10-1 TGCGCCAGCAGCTCGGAGGGAACCGACCGAGATACGCAGTATTTT CASSSEGTDRDTQYF
. TRBJ1-4 . TRBV5-5 TGTGCCAGCAGCTTGCCCTATTCAACTAATGAAAAACTGTTTTTT CASSLPYSTNEKLFF
. TRBJ2-3 TRBD2 TRBV27 TGTGCCAGCAGTTCTCGGACTAGCGGGATGGTTACGCAGTATTTT CASSSRTSGMVTQYF
. TRBJ1-4 TRBD1 TRBV7-2 TGTGCCAGCAGCTTAAATACAGGGGCGGAAAAACTGTTTTTT CASSLNTGAEKLFF
. TRBJ2-1 . TRBV6-5 TGTGCCAGCAGTCCCCCGCGGGATAGCAATGAGCAGTTCTTC CASSPPRDSNEQFF
few TRBJ2-1 TRBD2 TRBV3-1/TRBV3-2 TGTGCCAGCAGCCAAGGGACTAGCGGTTTAGGTCATGAGCAGTTCTTC CASSQGTSGLGHEQFF
. TRBJ2-1 TRBD2 TRBV30 TGTGCCTGGGGGCCGGGACTAGCGGGAGAACTTTACAATGAGCAGTTCTTC CAWGPGLAGELYNEQFF
. TRBJ1-5 TRBD1 TRBV28 TGTGCCACCACCAGGACAGGGGCGGGGCAGCCCCAGCATTTT CATTRTGAGQPQHF
. TRBJ2-7 . TRBV5-1 TGCGCCAATGGTGGGGGGGCCGAGCAGTACTTC CANGGGAEQYF
. TRBJ1-1 . TRBV10-3 TGTGCCATCAGGGGGCCAGCCTCCACTGAAGCTTTCTTT CAIRGPASTEAFF
. TRBJ2-3 TRBD1 TRBV2 TGTGCCAGCAAGTTTGACAGGGCAGCAGATACGCAGTATTTT CASKFDRAADTQYF
. TRBJ2-1 . TRBV19 TGTGCCAGTAGTATAGACACAGGGTCTGTGTCCTACAATGAGCAGTTCTTC CASSIDTGSVSYNEQFF
. TRBJ1-3 . TRBV18 TGTGCCAGCTCACCCCCGACGGGAAGCTCTGGAAACACCATATATTTT CASSPPTGSSGNTIYF
. TRBJ2-7 TRBD1 TRBV5-4 TGTGCCAGCAGCTCGGCCCGGGACAGGGAATACGAGCAGTACTTC CASSSARDREYEQYF
. TRBJ1-2 . TRBV4-3 TGCGCCAGCAGTCACAAGAGGGGGTCCTATGGCTACACCTTC CASSHKRGSYGYTF
. TRBJ1-6 TRBD1 TRBV3-1/TRBV3-2 TGTGCCAGCAGACAACAACAGGGGACAAATTCACCCCTCCACTTT CASRQQQGTNSPLHF
. TRBJ2-3 . TRBV5-6 TGTGCCACCCGGAAGGGGGATACGCAGTATTTT CATRKGDTQYF
. TRBJ2-6 . TRBV28 TGTGCCAGCAGCAGATCTGGGGCCAACGTCCTGACTTTC CASSRSGANVLTF
. TRBJ2-5 . TRBV5-6 TGTGCCAGCAGCTTAGCGAGCCCCCAAGAGACCCAGTACTTC CASSLASPQETQYF
few TRBJ2-1 . TRBV11-2 TGTGCCAGCAGCTTTGACGCGCTCCTACAGGATGAGCAGTTCTTC CASSFDALLQDEQFF
. TRBJ2-3 TRBD2 TRBV7-2 TGTGCCAGCAGCTTAGGGGCGGGAGGGCCACGGGATACGCAGTATTTT CASSLGAGGPRDTQYF
. TRBJ1-2 . TRBV7-8 TGTGCCAGCAGCTTAACAGAGTCCTATGGCTACACCTTC CASSLTESYGYTF
few TRBJ1-3 . TRBV6-4 TGTGCCAGCAGTGACACGGTGCGGAGGGACGGAAACACCATATATTTT CASSDTVRRDGNTIYF
. TRBJ1-4 . TRBV4-1 TGCGCCAGCAGCCAAGAAGGTCGACAGACCCTTAATGAAAAACTGTTTTTT CASSQEGRQTLNEKLFF
. TRBJ1-1 . TRBV7-3 TGTGCCAGCAGCTCTCAGGGGCCCTCTGAAGCTTTCTTT CASSSQGPSEAFF
. TRBJ2-1 TRBD1 TRBV9 TGTGCCAGCAGCTCCCAGGGGGCGGGGTACAATGAGCAGTTCTTC CASSSQGAGYNEQFF
once TRBJ2-1 TRBD2 TRBV11-2 TGTGCCAGCAGCTCTAGCGGGATTCTAAATGAGCAGTTCTTC CASSSSGILNEQFF
. TRBJ2-7 . TRBV7-2 TGTGCCAGCAGCTTACTTCCGGGACGGGCGGGGGAGCAGTACTTC CASSLLPGRAGEQYF
. TRBJ2-5 . TRBV4-3 TGCGCCAGCAGCCAAGATTTCAGAGAGACCCAGTACTTC CASSQDFRETQYF
. TRBJ1-2 . TRBV3-1/TRBV3-2 TGTGCCAGCAGCCAAGTTGGCCAGGGTGGTGGCTACACCTTC CASSQVGQGGGYTF
. TRBJ2-7 TRBD2 TRBV19 TGTGCCAGTAGTATTGATGGGCCTAGCGGGAGAAGTCCCCACGAGCAGTACTTC CASSIDGPSGRSPHEQYF
few TRBJ2-2 . TRBV6-1 TGTGCCAGCAGTGAGGCCGTAGAATGGAGGTACACCGGGGAGCTGTTTTTT CASSEAVEWRYTGELFF
. TRBJ2-3 TRBD2 TRBV4-3 TGCGCCAGCAGCCTAGGCGGGGGAGATAGCGCAGATACGCAGTATTTT CASSLGGGDSADTQYF
. TRBJ1-1 . TRBV5-6 TGTGCCAGCAGCTTCCGGTATGCGGCAGGGATGAACACTGAAGCTTTCTTT CASSFRYAAGMNTEAFF
once TRBJ1-6 . TRBV7-2 TGTGCCAGCAGAGACGGGACATTAGGTTCACCCCTCCACTTT CASRDGTLGSPLHF
. TRBJ2-7 TRBD2 TRBV6-2/TRBV6-3 TGTGCCAGCAGTTACTCGAGGACTAGCGGGACTCTCGAGCAGTACTTC CASSYSRTSGTLEQYF
. TRBJ1-2 . TRBV7-9 TGTGCCAGCCGTTCACGGGGGGGAATAGGCTATGGCTACACCTTC CASRSRGGIGYGYTF
. TRBJ2-5 TRBD2 TRBV5-6 TGTGCCAGCAGCCCCCGGACGCGGGGGGAGACCCAGTACTTC CASSPRTRGETQYF
. TRBJ2-7 TRBD2 TRBV7-2 TGTGCCAGCAGGTTAACTAGCGGGGTCAATACCTACGAGCAGTACTTC CASRLTSGVNTYEQYF
. TRBJ1-5 TRBD1 TRBV7-9 TGTGCCAGCAGCACAGGGGGCCCTGGCAGCAATCAGCCCCAGCATTTT CASSTGGPGSNQPQHF
. TRBJ2-1 TRBD2 TRBV10-3 TGTGCCATCAGTGAGTCGGGGACTATGCCAAACAATGAGCAGTTCTTC CAISESGTMPNNEQFF
. TRBJ1-5 . TRBV5-1 TGCGCCAGCAGCCCTCGGGCGGGGGAAAATCAGCCCCAGCATTTT CASSPRAGENQPQHF
few TRBJ2-7 TRBD1 TRBV10-1 TGCGCCAGCTCGGGACAGGGGGTGGACGAGCAGTACTTC CASSGQGVDEQYF
. TRBJ2-7 TRBD2 TRBV5-6 TGTGCCAGCACCCGCGGGAGGATCACCTACGAGCAGTACTTC CASTRGRITYEQYF
. TRBJ2-1 TRBD2 TRBV7-7 TGTGCCAGCAGCTTAATAGCGGGAGATCGTCGGGCTGAGCAGTTCTTC CASSLIAGDRRAEQFF
. TRBJ2-1 . TRBV11-2 TGTGCCAGCAGTTTGTCGCGACAGAATGAGCAGTTCTTC CASSLSRQNEQFF
. TRBJ1-2 . TRBV27 TGTGCCAGCAGTTTAATGGGGAGGGGTGGCTACACCTTC CASSLMGRGGYTF
once TRBJ2-5 TRBD2 TRBV3-1/TRBV3-2 TGTGCCAGCATCGCTACCGCGGGAGAAACCCAGTACTTC CASIATAGETQYF
. TRBJ2-7 TRBD2 TRBV19 TGTGCCAGTAGCCAGCACCGGGCGGGAGGGCCCGAGCAGTACTTC CASSQHRAGGPEQYF
. TRBJ1-1 . TRBV5-5 TGTGCCAGCAGCCGGGGACATTCCGACCCTGAAGCTTTCTTT CASSRGHSDPEAFF
. TRBJ1-6 TRBD1 TRBV6-5 TGTGCCAGCAGTACAGGGGGCGCGGGGAATTCACCCCTCCACTTT CASSTGGAGNSPLHF
. TRBJ2-5 . TRBV2 TGTGCCAGCAGCCACACAGCAAGGACAGCTCAAGAGACCCAGTACTTC CASSHTARTAQETQYF
. TRBJ2-7 TRBD2 TRBV7-3 TGTGCCAGCAGCGTTGCCGGGACTACGGCCCGCGAGCAGTACTTC CASSVAGTTAREQYF
. TRBJ2-7 TRBD2 TRBV9 TGTGCCAGCAGCGTATCAAGTGGGGCGGGAGGTGTGCCAGTCGAGCAGTACTTC CASSVSSGAGGVPVEQYF
medium-sized TRBJ2-7 . TRBV2 TGTGCCAGCAGTGAAGCATCGGGGTTTAGCTCCTACGAGCAGTACTTC CASSEASGFSSYEQYF